These 2 T cell receptor beta chains came from one sample sequenced in a study of patients and donors after allogeneic stem cell transplantation. One entry per CDR3 protein results from TCRdb running MiXCR on the RT-PCR reads. The sample lists some 150,000 distinct CDR3 sequences, over 35% occurring once. The sequenced material came from blood, either unsorted or a sorted T cell fraction (not recorded which). These TCRs come from a human donor who was either an allogeneic HSCT recipient or a stem cell or donor lymphocyte infusion donor (not recorded which). It is not recorded whose cells these are; they may come from a transplant donor.

This clonotype was picked up many times. The chain combines TRBV25-1 with TRBJ1-1; D call uncertain. There are 15 residues in the CDR3. Germline CDR1 and CDR2: MGHDK and SYGVNS. Trimming took 2 bases from V and 6 from J, leaving 16 bases between them. CDR3 amino acids: CASSELDPNFPEAFF. CDR3 sequence (DNA): TGTGCCAGCAGTGAACTGGACCCAAACTTCCCTGAAGCTTTCTTT.

V gene TRBV5-6 combines with J gene TRBJ1-1; the match to TRBD1 covers 8 bases. Germline V gene lookup returns CDR1 SGHDT and CDR2 YYEEEE. This CDR3 has 13 residues. Trimming cost V 4 bases and J 6 bases; bases outside gene matches: 5. CDR3 bases: TGTGCCAGCAGCGGGACAGGTCCATCTGAAGCTTTCTTT. This encodes CASSGTGPSEAFF.